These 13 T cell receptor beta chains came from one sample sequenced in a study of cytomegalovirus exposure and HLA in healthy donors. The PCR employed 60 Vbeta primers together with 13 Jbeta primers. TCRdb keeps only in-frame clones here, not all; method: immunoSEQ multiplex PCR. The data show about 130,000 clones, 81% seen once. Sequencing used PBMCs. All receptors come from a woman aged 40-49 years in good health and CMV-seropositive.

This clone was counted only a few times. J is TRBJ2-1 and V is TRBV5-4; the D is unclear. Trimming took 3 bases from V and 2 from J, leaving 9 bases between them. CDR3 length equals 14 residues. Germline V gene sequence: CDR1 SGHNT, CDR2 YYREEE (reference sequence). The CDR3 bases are TGTGCCAGCAGCTCTCCCCGTACCTACAATGAGCAGTTCTTC. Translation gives CASSSPRTYNEQFF.

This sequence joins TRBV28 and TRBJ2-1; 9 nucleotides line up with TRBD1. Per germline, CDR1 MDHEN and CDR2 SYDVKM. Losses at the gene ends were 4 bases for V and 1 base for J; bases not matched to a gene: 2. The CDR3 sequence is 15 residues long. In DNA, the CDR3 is TGTGCCAGCAGTTCGGGGACAGGGTCCTACAATGAGCAGTTCTTC. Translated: CASSSGTGSYNEQFF.

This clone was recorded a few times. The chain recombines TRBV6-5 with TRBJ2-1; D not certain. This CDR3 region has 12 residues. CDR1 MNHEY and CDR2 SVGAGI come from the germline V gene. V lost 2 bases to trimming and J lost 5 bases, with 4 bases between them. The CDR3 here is CASSYPNNEQFF. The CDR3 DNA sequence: TGTGCCAGCAGTTACCCTAACAATGAGCAGTTCTTC.

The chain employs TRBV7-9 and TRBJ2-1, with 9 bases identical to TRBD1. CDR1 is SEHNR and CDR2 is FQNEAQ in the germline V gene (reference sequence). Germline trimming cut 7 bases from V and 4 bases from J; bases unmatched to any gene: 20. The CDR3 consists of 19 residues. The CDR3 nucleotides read TGTGCCAGCAAAGGAACTACAGGGGGCGCATCGTTCTATTACAATGAGCAGTTCTTC. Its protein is CASKGTTGGASFYYNEQFF.

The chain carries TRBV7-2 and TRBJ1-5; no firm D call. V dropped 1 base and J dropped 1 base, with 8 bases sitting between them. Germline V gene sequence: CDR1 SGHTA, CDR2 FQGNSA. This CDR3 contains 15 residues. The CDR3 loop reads CASSLGEGSNQPQHF. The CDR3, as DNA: TGTGCCAGCAGCTTAGGGGAGGGAAGCAATCAGCCCCAGCATTTT.

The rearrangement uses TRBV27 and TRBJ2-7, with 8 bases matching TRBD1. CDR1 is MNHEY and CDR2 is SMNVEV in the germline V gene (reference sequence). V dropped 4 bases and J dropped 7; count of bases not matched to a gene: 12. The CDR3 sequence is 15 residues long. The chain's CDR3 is CASSSDRASVGEQYF. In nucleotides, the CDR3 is TGTGCCAGCAGTTCGGACAGGGCTTCCGTTGGAGAGCAGTACTTC.

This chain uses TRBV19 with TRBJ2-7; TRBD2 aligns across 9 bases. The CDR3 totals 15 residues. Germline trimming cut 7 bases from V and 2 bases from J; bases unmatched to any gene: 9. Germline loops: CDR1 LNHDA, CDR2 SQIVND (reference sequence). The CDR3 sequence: CASTESSGATYEQYF. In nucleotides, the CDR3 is TGTGCCAGTACCGAGTCTAGCGGGGCTACCTACGAGCAGTACTTC.

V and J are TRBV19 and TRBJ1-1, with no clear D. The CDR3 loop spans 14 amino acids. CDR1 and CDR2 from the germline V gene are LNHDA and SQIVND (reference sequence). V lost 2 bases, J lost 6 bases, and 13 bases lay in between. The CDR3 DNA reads TGTGCCAGTAGTATAATAGCAGCTCCGTCTGAAGCTTTCTTT. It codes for CASSIIAAPSEAFF.

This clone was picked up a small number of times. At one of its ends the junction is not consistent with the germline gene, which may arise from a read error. The CDR3: CASSEVIRRKRAYGYPF. CDR3 sequence (DNA): TGCGCCAGCAGCGAAGTCATTCGGAGGAAACGAGCCTATGGCTACCCCTTC. The chain links TRBV4-1 to TRBJ1-2; D unresolved. The CDR3 covers 17 residues. Germline V gene sequence: CDR1 MGHRA, CDR2 YSYEKL.

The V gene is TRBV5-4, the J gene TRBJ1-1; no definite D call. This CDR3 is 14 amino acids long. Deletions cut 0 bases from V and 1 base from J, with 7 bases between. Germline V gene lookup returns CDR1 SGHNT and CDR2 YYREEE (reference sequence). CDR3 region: CASSLGEANTEAFF. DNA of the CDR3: TGTGCCAGCAGCTTGGGGGAGGCGAACACTGAAGCTTTCTTT.

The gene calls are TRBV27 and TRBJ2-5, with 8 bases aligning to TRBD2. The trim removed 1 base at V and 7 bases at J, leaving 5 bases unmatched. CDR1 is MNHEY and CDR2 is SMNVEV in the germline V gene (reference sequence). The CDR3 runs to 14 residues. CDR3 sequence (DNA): TGTGCCAGCAGTTTATTAGCGGGGAGGGCGACCCAGTACTTC. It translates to CASSLLAGRATQYF.

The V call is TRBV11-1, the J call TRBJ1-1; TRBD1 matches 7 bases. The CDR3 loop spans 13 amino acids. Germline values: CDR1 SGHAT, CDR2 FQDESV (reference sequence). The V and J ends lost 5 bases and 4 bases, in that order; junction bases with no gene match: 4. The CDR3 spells CASSPRDSTEAFF. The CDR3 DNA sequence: TGTGCCAGCAGCCCCCGGGACAGCACTGAAGCTTTCTTT.

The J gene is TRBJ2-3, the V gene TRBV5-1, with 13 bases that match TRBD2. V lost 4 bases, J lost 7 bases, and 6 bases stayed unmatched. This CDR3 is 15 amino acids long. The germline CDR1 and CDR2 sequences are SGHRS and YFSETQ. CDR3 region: CASSAGLAGLNTQYF. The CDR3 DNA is TGCGCCAGCAGCGCGGGACTAGCGGGGTTGAATACGCAGTATTTT.